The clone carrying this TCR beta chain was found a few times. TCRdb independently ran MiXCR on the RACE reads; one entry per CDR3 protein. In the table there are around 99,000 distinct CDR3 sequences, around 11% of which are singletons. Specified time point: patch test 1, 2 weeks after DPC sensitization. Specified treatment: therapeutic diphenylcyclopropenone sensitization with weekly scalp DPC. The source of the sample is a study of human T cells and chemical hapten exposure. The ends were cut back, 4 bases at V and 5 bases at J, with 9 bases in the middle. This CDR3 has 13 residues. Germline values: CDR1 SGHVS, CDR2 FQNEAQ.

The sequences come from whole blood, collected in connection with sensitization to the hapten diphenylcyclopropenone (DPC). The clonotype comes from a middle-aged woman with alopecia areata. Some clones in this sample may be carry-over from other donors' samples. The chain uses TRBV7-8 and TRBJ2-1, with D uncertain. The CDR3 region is CASSSLSHNEQFF. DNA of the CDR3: TGTGCCAGCAGCTCTCTAAGCCACAATGAGCAGTTCTTC.